These 11 T cell receptor beta chains share one sample of origin, sequenced in a study of identical twins. Via MiXCR, TCRdb re-called the 5' RACE reads, giving one row per CDR3 protein. The sample has approximately 600,000 distinct CDR3 sequences; about 7.6% are singletons. This sample was also put to use in a study of yellow fever vaccine responses in identical twins.

Sequenced: PBMCs. Receptor source: a woman aged 18-35 years in good health.

A few counts support this clonotype. The V call is TRBV3-1, the J call TRBJ2-3, with 9 bases identical to TRBD1. This CDR3 spans 16 amino acids. From germline, CDR1 is LGHDT and CDR2 YNNKEL (reference sequence). J was trimmed by 4 bases and V by 4 bases; bases with no gene match: 9. CDR3 sequence reads: CASSPGTGFPADTQYF. The CDR3, as DNA: TGTGCCAGCAGCCCCGGGACAGGGTTTCCTGCAGATACGCAGTATTTT.

V usage is TRBV19 and J usage is TRBJ2-3, with D possibly TRBD2 on 6 matching bases. The CDR3 sequence is 15 residues long. The V gene lost 5 bases and the J gene lost 0 bases, with 12 bases spanning the gap. Looked up from germline, CDR1 is LNHDA and CDR2 is SQIVND (reference sequence). The CDR3 loop is CASSPQRVSTDTQYF. The CDR3 nucleotides read TGTGCCAGTAGTCCGCAGCGGGTGAGCACAGATACGCAGTATTTT. Using reference TRBV19 and TRBJ2-3 for the parts outside the CDR3, the full variable domain is DGGITQSPKYLFRKEGQNVTLSCEQNLNHDAMYWYRQDPGQGLRLIYYSQIVNDFQKGDIAEGYSVSREKKESFPLTVTSAQKNPTAFYLCASSPQRVSTDTQYFGPGTRLTVL.

This clonotype was detected a few times. V gene TRBV19 combines with J gene TRBJ2-1, with TRBD1 matching over 7 bases. Unmatched junction bases numbered 7, after V lost 8 bases and J lost 3 bases. Germline CDR1 and CDR2: LNHDA and SQIVND (reference sequence). CDR3 size: 14 residues. The CDR3 is CASGRDRVYNEQFF. CDR3 nucleotide sequence: TGTGCCAGTGGCCGGGACAGAGTCTACAATGAGCAGTTCTTC.

The CDR3: CASSAPGQGYEQFF. The CDR3 region has the DNA TGTGCCAGCAGCGCTCCGGGACAGGGCTATGAGCAGTTCTTC. The rearrangement links TRBV9 to TRBJ2-1, with TRBD1 identical over 9 bases. Germline values: CDR1 SGDLS, CDR2 YYNGEE. J gave up 8 bases and V 3 bases, and 6 bases lay outside the gene matches. The CDR3 runs to 14 residues.

This clonotype was picked up many times. The rearrangement joins TRBV7-2 to TRBJ2-1; D perhaps matches TRBD1 (5 bases). This CDR3 comprises 18 residues. Germline CDR1 and CDR2: SGHTA and FQGNSA. Trimming cost V 2 bases and J 2 bases, with 19 bases left between them. The CDR3 bases are TGTGCCAGCAGCTTAAGGTCCCCCGGCCAGGGAACCTACAATGAGCAGTTCTTC. As protein: CASSLRSPGQGTYNEQFF.

The chain carries TRBV28 and TRBJ2-2; no clear D gene. Trimming stripped 7 bases from V and 0 bases from J, with 9 bases between. There are 14 residues in the CDR3. The germline CDR1 and CDR2 sequences are MDHEN and SYDVKM. CDR3 sequence reads: CASTRDSNTGELFF. CDR3 in DNA: TGTGCCAGCACGAGAGACTCGAACACCGGGGAGCTGTTTTTT.

This clonotype was seen many times. The chain couples TRBV20-1 to TRBJ1-5; D gene uncertain. The germline CDR1 and CDR2 sequences are DFQATT and SNEGSKA (reference sequence). V was pared by 4 bases and J by 3 bases, with 13 bases between. This CDR3 is built from 14 residues. CDR3 amino acids: CSAKNGVYNQPQHF. The CDR3 region has the DNA TGCAGTGCTAAGAATGGGGTTTACAATCAGCCCCAGCATTTT.

This clonotype came up many times. V usage is TRBV4-1 and J usage is TRBJ1-3, with unresolved D. The V end was cut by 0 bases, the J end by 0 bases, with 18 bases between. Germline V gene data show CDR1 as MGHRA and CDR2 as YSYEKL. The CDR3 covers 19 residues. The CDR3: CASSQDMASRHFSGNTIYF. CDR3 nucleotide sequence: TGCGCCAGCAGCCAAGACATGGCGTCGAGACACTTCTCTGGAAACACCATATATTTT.

This clonotype was observed a handful of times. The chain joins TRBV15 to TRBJ2-2; D uncertain. V lost 0 bases to trimming and J lost 0 bases, with 5 bases between them. CDR3 length equals 15 residues. Per the germline V gene, CDR1 is LNHNV and CDR2 is YYDKDF (reference sequence). CDR3 DNA: TGTGCCACCAGCAGAGATCCCTCGAACACCGGGGAGCTGTTTTTT. It yields the protein CATSRDPSNTGELFF.

The J gene is TRBJ2-1, the V gene TRBV12-3 or TRBV12-4, with 12 bases lining up with TRBD2. The CDR3 is made up of 15 amino acids. The V gene end was trimmed by 6 bases and the J gene end by 9 bases; junction bases not matched to a gene: 9. CDR3 sequence (DNA): TGTGCCAGCAGACCCCTAGCGGGAGGGGGGGGTGAGCAGTTCTTC. Residues: CASRPLAGGGGEQFF.

The CDR3 coding sequence is TGCGCCTTGCGCAGGCACTCTGGGGCCAACGTCCTGACTTTC. Its protein is CALRRHSGANVLTF. The chain joins TRBV23-1 to TRBJ2-6, with D unclear. TRBV23-1 is classed as an ORF, of uncertain function. CDR3 length: 14 amino acids. V shed 11 bases and J shed 0 bases, with 11 bases lying between them.